In this sample, the clone carrying this T cell receptor beta chain turned up a few times. Its target is not known. The record originates from a study of cytomegalovirus exposure and HLA in healthy donors. V lost 4 bases, J lost 0 bases, and 9 bases lay in between. CDR1 is MNHEY and CDR2 is SVGAGI in the germline V gene. The CDR3 is 14 residues long. Both 60 Vbeta primers and 13 Jbeta primers went into the PCR. Sequencing used immunoSEQ multiplex PCR; TCRdb keeps in-frame clones, though not all of them. This table has nearly 110,000 clones, roughly 74% appearing once. Points from the study as a whole: There were several of the most significant clusters that appeared linked to common viral pathogens in a later analysis. The productive fraction for most TCR beta V segments was about 87% or about 30% in an earlier analysis.

At sampling all donors were nominally healthy, likely with unrecorded immune exposures. The chain uses TRBV6-5 and TRBJ1-1; possible D gene TRBD1, 5 bases. Input material: PBMCs. This TCR was recovered from a middle-aged man in good health and CMV-seronegative. The CDR3 DNA follows: TGTGCCAGCAGTTCAGGGTACCTGAACACTGAAGCTTTCTTT. Amino acids: CASSSGYLNTEAFF.